What follows describes a single TCR beta chain. Antigen specificity is unknown. The entirety of the isolated RNA underwent reverse transcription, so expressed TCRB transcripts were sequenced. Sequencing used immunoSEQ multiplex PCR; TCRdb keeps in-frame clones, though not all of them. Among about 710,000 clones listed, more than 12% were seen once. CD4+ cells of the naive, central memory, regulatory and stem cell-like memory types were sorted via CD45RO/CCR7/CD25/CD127/CD95/CD27. Sorting gave populations that all exceeded 98% purity. This sample stems from a study of beta chain features in type 1 diabetes. Study summary: There was similarity between patients and healthy donors in age, gender and cell yields. Study findings and constraints: Cells that show high TCR expression could be over-represented by cDNA sequencing. Significant though moderate, a shortening of TCRB CDR3s appeared in all four CD4+ subsets of Type 1 diabetes patients.

The trim removed 5 bases at V and 2 bases at J, leaving 7 bases unmatched. This CDR3 comprises 15 residues. CDR1 is SGHDN and CDR2 is FVKESK in the germline V gene. Sequencing was done on a sample of naive CD4+ T cells from blood. This clonotype originated in a young man with type 1 diabetes. This chain uses TRBV14 with TRBJ2-3; the match to TRBD1 covers 7 bases. The CDR3 DNA reads TGTGCCAGCAGCGCCAGGACAGGTCACACAGATACGCAGTATTTT. This sequence encodes CASSARTGHTDTQYF.